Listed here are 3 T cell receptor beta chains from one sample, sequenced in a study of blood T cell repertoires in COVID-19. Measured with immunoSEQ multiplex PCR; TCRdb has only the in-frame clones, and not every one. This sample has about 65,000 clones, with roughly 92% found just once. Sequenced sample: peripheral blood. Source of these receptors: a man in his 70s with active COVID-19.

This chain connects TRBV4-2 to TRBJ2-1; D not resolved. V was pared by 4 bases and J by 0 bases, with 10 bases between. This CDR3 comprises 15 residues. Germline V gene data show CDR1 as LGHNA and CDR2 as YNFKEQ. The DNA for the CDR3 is TGTGCCAGCAGCCTTACAGTAATCTCCTACAATGAGCAGTTCTTC. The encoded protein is CASSLTVISYNEQFF.

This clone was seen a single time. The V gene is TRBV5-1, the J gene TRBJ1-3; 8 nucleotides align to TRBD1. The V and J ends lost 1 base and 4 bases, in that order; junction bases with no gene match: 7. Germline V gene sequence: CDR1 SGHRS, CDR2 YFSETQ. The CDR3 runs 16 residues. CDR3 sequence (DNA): TGCGCCAGCAGCTTGAATGGACAGGGTCCAGGAAACACCATATATTTT. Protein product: CASSLNGQGPGNTIYF.

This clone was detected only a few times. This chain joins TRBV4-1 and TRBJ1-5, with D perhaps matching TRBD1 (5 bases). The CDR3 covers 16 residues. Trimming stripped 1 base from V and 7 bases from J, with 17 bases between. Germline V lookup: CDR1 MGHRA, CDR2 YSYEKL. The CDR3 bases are TGCGCCAGCAGCCAAGGGGCAGGGCGGTTTGGACAGCCCCAGCATTTT. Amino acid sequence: CASSQGAGRFGQPQHF.